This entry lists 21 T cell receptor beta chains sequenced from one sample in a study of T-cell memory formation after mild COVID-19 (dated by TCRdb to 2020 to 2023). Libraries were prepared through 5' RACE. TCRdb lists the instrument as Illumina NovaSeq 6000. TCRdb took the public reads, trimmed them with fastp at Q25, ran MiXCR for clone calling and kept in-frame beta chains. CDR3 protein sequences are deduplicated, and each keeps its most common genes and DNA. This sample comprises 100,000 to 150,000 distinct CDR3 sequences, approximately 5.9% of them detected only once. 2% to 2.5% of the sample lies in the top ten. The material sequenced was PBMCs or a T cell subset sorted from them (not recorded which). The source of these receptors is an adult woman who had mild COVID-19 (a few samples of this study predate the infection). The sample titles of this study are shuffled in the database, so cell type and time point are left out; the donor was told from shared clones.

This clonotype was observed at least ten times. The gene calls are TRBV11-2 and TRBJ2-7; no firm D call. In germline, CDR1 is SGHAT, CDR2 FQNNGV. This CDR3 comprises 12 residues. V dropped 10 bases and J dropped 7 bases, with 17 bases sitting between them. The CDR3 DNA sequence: TGTGCCACAAAGAGTGAGGTGGGAGAGCAGTACTTC. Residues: CATKSEVGEQYF.

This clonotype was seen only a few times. CDR3 sequence (DNA): TGTGCCAGCTCACCACGGGCGGACTTGAACACTGAAGCTTTCTTT. It translates to CASSPRADLNTEAFF. The chain recombines TRBV18 with TRBJ1-1; D is undetermined. Germline CDR1 KGHSH, CDR2 LQKENI. The V gene lost 1 base and the J gene lost 0 bases, with 9 bases spanning the gap. The CDR3 loop spans 15 amino acids.

The CDR3 is CSASRGTSGTYEQYF. Written as DNA, the CDR3 is TGCAGCGCATCTCGAGGGACTAGCGGGACCTACGAGCAGTACTTC. This rearrangement joins TRBV29-1 to TRBJ2-7; 13 bases line up with TRBD2. Per germline, CDR1 SQVTM and CDR2 ANQGSEA. V was clipped by 7 bases and J by 2 bases; unmatched bases: 8. This CDR3 spans 15 amino acids.

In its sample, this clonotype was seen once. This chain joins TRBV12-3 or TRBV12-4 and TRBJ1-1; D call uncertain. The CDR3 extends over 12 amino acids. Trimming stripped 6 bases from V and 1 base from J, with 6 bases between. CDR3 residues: CASRTQNTEAFF. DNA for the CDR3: TGTGCCAGCAGGACCCAGAACACTGAAGCTTTCTTT.

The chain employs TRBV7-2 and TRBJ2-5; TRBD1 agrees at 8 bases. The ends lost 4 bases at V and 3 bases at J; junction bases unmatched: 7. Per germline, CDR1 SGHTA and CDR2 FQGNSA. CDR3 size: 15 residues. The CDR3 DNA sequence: TGTGCCAGCAGCTCCTACAGGGGGTTCGAAGAGACCCAGTACTTC. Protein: CASSSYRGFEETQYF.

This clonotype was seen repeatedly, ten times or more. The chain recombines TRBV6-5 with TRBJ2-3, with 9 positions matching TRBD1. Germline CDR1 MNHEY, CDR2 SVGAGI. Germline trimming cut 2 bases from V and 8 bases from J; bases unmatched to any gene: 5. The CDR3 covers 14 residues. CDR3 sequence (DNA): TGTGCCAGCAGTTACGACAGGGGGTCGCTTACGCAGTATTTT. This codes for CASSYDRGSLTQYF.

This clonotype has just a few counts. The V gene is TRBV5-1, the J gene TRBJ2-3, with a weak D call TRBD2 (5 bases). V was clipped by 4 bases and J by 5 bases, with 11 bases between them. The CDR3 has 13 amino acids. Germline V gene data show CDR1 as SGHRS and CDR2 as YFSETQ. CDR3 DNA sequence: TGCGCCAGCAGCCGGGGTCCAGGAGATACGCAGTATTTT. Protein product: CASSRGPGDTQYF.

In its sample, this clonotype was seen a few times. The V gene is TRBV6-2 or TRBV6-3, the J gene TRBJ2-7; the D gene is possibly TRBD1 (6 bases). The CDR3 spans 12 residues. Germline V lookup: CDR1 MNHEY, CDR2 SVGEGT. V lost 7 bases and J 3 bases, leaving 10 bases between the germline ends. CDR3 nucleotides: TGTGCCAGCAAGGGGGAGAACTACGAGCAGTACTTC. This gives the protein CASKGENYEQYF.

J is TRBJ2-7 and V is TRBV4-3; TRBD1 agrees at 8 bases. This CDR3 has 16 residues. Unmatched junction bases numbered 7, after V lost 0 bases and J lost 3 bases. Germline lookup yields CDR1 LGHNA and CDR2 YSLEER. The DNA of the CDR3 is TGCGCCAGCAGCCAAGATATAAGACAGGGGTTCTACGAGCAGTACTTC. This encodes CASSQDIRQGFYEQYF.

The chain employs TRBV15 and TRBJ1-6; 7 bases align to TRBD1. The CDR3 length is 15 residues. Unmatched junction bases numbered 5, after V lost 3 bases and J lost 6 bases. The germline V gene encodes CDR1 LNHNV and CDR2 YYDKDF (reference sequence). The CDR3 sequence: CATSRRGQSNSPLHF. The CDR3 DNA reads TGTGCCACCAGCAGGAGGGGACAGTCTAATTCACCCCTCCACTTT.

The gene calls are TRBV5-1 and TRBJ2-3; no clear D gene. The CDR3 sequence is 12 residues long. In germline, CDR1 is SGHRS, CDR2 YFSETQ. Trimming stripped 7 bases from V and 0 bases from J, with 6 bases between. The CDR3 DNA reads TGCGCCAGCGCCCGGAGCACAGATACGCAGTATTTT. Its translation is CASARSTDTQYF.

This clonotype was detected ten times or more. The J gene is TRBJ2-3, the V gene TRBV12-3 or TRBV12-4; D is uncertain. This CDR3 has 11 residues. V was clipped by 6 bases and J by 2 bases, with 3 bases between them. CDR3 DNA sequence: TGTGCCAGCAGAACCACAGATACGCAGTATTTT. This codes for CASRTTDTQYF.

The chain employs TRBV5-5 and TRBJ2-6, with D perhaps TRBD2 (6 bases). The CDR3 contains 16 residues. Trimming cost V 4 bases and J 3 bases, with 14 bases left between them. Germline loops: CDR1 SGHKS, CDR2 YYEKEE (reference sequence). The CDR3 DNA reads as TGTGCCAGCAGCCTGGAGGGAGGAATTGGGGCCAACGTCCTGACTTTC. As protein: CASSLEGGIGANVLTF.

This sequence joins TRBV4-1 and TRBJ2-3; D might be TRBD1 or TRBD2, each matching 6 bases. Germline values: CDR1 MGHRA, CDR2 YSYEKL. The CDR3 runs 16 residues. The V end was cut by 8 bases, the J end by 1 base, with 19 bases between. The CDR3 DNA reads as TGCGCCAGCGGGGGAGGACACAGGGAGGGCACAGATACGCAGTATTTT. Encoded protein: CASGGGHREGTDTQYF.

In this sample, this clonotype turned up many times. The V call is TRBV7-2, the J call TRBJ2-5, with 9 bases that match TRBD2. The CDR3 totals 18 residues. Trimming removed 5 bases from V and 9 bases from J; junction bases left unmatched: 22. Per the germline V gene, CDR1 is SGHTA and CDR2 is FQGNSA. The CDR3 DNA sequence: TGTGCCAGCAGCCACCCTCAATCTAGCGGGAAGGGGGTCAGGGCCCAGTACTTC. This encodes CASSHPQSSGKGVRAQYF. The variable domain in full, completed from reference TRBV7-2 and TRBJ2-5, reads GAGVSQSPSNKVTEKGKDVELRCDPISGHTALYWYRQSLGQGLEFLIYFQGNSAPDKSGLPSDRFSAERTGGSVSTLTIQRTQQEDSAVYLCASSHPQSSGKGVRAQYFGPGTRLLVL.

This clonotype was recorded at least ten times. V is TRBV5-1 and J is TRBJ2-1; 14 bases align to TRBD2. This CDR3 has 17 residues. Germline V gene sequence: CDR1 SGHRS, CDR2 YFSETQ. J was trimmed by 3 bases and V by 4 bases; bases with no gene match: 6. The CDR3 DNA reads TGCGCCAGCAGCGTCCGACTAGCGGGAGGGGGCTACAATGAGCAGTTCTTC. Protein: CASSVRLAGGGYNEQFF.

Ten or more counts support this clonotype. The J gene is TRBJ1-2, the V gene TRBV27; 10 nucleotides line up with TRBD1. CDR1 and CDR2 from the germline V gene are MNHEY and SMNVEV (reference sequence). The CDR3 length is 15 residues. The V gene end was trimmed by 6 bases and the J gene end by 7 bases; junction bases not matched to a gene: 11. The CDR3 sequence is CASRLETGGFSGYTF. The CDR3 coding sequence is TGTGCCAGCAGACTAGAGACAGGGGGCTTCTCTGGCTACACCTTC.

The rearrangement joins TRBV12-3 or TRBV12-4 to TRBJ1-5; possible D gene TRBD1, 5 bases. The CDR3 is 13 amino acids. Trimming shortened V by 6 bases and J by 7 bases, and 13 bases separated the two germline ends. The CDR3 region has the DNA TGTGCCAGCAGCGAAGGGGTGTGGCAGCCCCAGCATTTT. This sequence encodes CASSEGVWQPQHF.

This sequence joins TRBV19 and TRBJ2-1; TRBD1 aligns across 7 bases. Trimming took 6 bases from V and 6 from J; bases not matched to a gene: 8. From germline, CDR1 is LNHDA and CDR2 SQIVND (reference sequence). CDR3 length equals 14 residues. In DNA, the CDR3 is TGTGCCAGTAGCGCACAGGGGTTAAGCAATGAGCAGTTCTTC. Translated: CASSAQGLSNEQFF.

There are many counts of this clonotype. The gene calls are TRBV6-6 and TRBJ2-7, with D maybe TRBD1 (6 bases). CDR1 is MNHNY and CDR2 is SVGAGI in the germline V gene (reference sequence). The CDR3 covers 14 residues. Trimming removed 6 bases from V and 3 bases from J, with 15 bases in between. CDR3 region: CASSIRGFNYEQYF. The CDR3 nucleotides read TGTGCCAGCAGCATAAGGGGGTTCAACTACGAGCAGTACTTC.

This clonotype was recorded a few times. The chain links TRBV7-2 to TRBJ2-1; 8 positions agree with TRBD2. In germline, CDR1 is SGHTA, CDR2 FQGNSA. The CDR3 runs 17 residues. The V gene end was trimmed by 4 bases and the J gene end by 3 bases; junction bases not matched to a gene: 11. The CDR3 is CASSSTLAGHLYNEQFF. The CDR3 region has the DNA TGTGCCAGCAGCTCTACTTTAGCGGGACACCTCTACAATGAGCAGTTCTTC.